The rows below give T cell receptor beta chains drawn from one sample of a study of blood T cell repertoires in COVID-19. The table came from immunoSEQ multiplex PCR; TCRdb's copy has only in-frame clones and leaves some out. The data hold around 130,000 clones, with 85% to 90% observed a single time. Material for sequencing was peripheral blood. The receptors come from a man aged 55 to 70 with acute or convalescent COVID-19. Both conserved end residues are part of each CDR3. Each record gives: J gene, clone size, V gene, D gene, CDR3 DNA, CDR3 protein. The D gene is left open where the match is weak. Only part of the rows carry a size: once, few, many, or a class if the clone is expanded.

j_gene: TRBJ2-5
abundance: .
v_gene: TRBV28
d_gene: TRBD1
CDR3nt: TGTGCCAGCAGTCGGGACAGGGGAACAGGCCAAGAGACCCAGTACTTC
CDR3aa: CASSRDRGTGQETQYF

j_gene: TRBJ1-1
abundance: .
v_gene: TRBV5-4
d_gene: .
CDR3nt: TGTGCCAGCAGCTTGTTGGGGGGCACTGAAGCTTTCTTT
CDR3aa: CASSLLGGTEAFF

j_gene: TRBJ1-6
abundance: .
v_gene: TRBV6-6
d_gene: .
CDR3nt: TGTGCCAGCAGTCCTGGGACACCCGTCTATAATTCACCCCTCCACTTT
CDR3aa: CASSPGTPVYNSPLHF

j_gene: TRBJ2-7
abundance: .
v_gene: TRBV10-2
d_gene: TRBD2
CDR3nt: TGCGCCAGCAGTGAACCTAGCGGTTCGTACGAGCAGTACTTC
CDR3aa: CASSEPSGSYEQYF

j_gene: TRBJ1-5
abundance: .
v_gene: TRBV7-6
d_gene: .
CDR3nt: TGTGCCAGCAGCTTAGGCCAGGGCCTCAATCAGCCCCAGCATTTT
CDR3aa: CASSLGQGLNQPQHF

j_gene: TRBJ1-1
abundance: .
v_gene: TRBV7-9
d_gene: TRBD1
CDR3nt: TGTGCCAGCAGATCACAGGGGGCCCACACTGAAGCTTTCTTT
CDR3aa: CASRSQGAHTEAFF

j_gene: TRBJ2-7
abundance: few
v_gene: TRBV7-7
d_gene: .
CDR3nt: TGTGCCAGCAGCTTGGGGCCAGGGTTCGAGCAGTACTTC
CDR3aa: CASSLGPGFEQYF

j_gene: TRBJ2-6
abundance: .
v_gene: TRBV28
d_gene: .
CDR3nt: TGTGCCAGCAGTCATGGAGGGAACTCTGGGGCCAACGTCCTGACTTTC
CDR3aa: CASSHGGNSGANVLTF

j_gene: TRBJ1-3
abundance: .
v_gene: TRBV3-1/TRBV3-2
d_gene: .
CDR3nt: TGTGCCAGCAGCCAACGCAGCCCGGGTGGAAACACCATATATTTT
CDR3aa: CASSQRSPGGNTIYF

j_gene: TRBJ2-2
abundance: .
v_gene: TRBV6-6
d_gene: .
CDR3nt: TGTGCCAGCAGTACCCGGACTCCCCGGGAGCTGTTTTTT
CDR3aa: CASSTRTPRELFF

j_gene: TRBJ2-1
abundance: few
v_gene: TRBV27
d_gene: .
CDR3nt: TGTGCCAGCAGTCCCCTGAGATTCGCGATGGACAATGAGCAGTTCTTC
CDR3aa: CASSPLRFAMDNEQFF

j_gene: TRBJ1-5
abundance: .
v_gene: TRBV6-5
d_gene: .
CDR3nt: TGTGCCAGCAGGGGGGGACCAAATAGCAATCAGCCCCAGCATTTT
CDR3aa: CASRGGPNSNQPQHF

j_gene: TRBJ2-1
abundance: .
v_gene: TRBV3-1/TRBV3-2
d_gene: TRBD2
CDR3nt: TGTGCCAGCAGCCGCCTCGGGGCGGGAGGGCCAGATGAGCAGTTCTTC
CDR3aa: CASSRLGAGGPDEQFF

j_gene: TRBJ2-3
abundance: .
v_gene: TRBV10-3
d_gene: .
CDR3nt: TGTGCCATCAGTGAAAGGCAGGCCCGCACAGATACGCAGTATTTT
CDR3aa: CAISERQARTDTQYF

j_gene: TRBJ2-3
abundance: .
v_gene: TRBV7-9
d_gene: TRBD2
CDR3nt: TGTGCCAGCAGCTCACTGGGACTAGCGGGTAACACAGATACGCAGTATTTT
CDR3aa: CASSSLGLAGNTDTQYF

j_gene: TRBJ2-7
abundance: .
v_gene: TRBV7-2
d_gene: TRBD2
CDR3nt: TGTGCCAGCAGCCTCGGGACTAGCCTGCTAGACGAGCAGTACTTC
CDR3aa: CASSLGTSLLDEQYF

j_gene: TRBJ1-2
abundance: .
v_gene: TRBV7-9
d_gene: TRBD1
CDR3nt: TGTGCCAGCAGCTCCTCCGGGACAGCGTATGGCTACACCTTC
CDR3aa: CASSSSGTAYGYTF

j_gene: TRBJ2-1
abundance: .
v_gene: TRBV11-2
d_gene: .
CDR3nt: TGTGCCAGCAGCGTAGGGCCTGAGGATGGGAATGAGCAGTTCTTC
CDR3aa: CASSVGPEDGNEQFF

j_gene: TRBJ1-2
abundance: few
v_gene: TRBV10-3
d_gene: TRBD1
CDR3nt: TGTGCCATCAGTGGCTCGACAGGGGCGAGCGCGGGGGATAACTATGGCTACACCTTC
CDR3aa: CAISGSTGASAGDNYGYTF

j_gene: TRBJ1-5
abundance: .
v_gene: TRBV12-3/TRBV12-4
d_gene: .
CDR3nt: TGTGCCAGCAGTTTGGATTTGAGGCAGCCCCAGCATTTT
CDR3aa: CASSLDLRQPQHF

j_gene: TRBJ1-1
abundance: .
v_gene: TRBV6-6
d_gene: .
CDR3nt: TGTGCCAGCACCCAGTGGCAGGACACTGAAGCTTTCTTT
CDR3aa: CASTQWQDTEAFF

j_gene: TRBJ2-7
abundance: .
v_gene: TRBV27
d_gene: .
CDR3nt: TGTGCCAGCAGGCCCGGGGGACGGGGATACGAGCAGTACTTC
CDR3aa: CASRPGGRGYEQYF

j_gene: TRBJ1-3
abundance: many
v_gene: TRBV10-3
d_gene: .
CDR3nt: TGTGCCGCGGAGGCCTCTGGAAACACCATATATTTT
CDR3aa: CAAEASGNTIYF

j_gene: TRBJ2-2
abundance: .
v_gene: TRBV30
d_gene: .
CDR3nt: TGTGCCACCGGGACGAACACCGGGGAGCTGTTTTTT
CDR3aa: CATGTNTGELFF

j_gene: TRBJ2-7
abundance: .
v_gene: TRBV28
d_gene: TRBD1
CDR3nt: TGTGCCAGCAGAGAAACAGGGGGAGCCTACTCCTTC
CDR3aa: CASRETGGAYSF

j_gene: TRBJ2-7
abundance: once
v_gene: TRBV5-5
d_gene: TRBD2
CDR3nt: TGTGCCAGCACGCGGGATGCTAGCGGGGAGTTCTACGAGCAGTACTTC
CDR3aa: CASTRDASGEFYEQYF

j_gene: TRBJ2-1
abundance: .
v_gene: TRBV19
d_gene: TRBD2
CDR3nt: TGTGCCAGTAACGGGGCGGGACTAGCGGACTACAATGAGCAGTTCTTC
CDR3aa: CASNGAGLADYNEQFF

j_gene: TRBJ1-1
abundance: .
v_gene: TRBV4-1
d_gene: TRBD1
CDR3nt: TGCGCCAGCAGCCAAGCTCCAGGGGGCAAGGCTGAAGCTTTCTTT
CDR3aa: CASSQAPGGKAEAFF

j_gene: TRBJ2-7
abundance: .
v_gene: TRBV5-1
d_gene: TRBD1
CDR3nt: TGCGCCACCCGACGGGACAGCTCCTACGAGCAGTACTTC
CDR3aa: CATRRDSSYEQYF

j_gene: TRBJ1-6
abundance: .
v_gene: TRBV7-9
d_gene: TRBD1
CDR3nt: TGTGCCAGCAGCCGCCCGGGGACAGGGGAACGGCCCCTCCACTTT
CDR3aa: CASSRPGTGERPLHF

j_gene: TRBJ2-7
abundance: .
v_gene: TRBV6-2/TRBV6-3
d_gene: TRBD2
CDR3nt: TGTGCCAGCAGTTACCGGGGACAGAGATTTAGCGGGAGACCGGAATGGCAGTACTTC
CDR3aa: CASSYRGQRFSGRPEWQYF

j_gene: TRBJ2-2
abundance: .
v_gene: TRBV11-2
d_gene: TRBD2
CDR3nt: TGTGCCAGCAGTCCCCTAGCGGGAGGCCTTAACACCGGGGAGCTGTTTTTT
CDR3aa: CASSPLAGGLNTGELFF

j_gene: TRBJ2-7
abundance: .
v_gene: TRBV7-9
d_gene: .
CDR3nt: TGTGCCAGCAGCTTAGCCACAGGGCCGTACGAGCAGTACTTC
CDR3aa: CASSLATGPYEQYF

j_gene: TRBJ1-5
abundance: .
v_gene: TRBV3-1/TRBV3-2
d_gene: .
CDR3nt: TGTGCCAGCAGCCAAGATCCGGGCAATCAGCCCCAGCATTTT
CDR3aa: CASSQDPGNQPQHF

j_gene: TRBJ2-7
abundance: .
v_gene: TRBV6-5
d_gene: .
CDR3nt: TGTGCCAGCAGTTACTCGCAGGGAACCTACGAGCAGTACTTC
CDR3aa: CASSYSQGTYEQYF

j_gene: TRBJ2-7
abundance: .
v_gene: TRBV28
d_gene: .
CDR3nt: TGTGCCAGCAGCGAACCCTCTGAGAGGGGGGGGGAGCAGTACTTC
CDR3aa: CASSEPSERGGEQYF

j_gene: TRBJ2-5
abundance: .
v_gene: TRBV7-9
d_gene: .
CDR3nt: TGTGCCAGCAGCTTACACTCGATGGAGACCCAGTACTTC
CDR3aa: CASSLHSMETQYF

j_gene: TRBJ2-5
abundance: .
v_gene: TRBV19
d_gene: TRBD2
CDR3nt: TGTGCCAGTAGTATTTCAGCACTAGCGGAGACCCAGTACTTC
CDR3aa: CASSISALAETQYF

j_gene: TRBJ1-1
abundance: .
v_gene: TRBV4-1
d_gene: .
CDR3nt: TGCGCCAGCAGCCAAGATTCCGGCAGGGTGAACACTGAAGCTTTCTTT
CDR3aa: CASSQDSGRVNTEAFF

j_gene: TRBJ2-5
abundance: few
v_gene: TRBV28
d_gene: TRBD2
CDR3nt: TGTGCCAGCAGTGTAGTGGTAGCGGGAGTTCGGCAAGAGACCCAGTACTTC
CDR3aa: CASSVVVAGVRQETQYF

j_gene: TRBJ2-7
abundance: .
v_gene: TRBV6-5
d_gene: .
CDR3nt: TGTGCCAGCAAGAAAGGGGCCCACGAGCAGTACTTC
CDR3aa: CASKKGAHEQYF

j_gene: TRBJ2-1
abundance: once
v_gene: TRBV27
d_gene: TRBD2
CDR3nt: TGTGCCAGCAGTTCTGGGGGGGATGAGCAGTTCTTC
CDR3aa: CASSSGGDEQFF

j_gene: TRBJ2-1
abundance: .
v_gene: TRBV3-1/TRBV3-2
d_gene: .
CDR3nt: TGTGCCAGCAGCCAAGGGACAGCTTACAATGAGCAGTTCTTC
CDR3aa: CASSQGTAYNEQFF

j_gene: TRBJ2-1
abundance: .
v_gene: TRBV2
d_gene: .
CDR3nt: TGTGCCAGCAGTCCGAGCGGGCCTCCCTACAATGAGCAGTTCTTC
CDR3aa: CASSPSGPPYNEQFF

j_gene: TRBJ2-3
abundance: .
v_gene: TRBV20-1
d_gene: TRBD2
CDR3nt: TGCAGTGCTAGTGCCGGGACTAGCGGGAGTATGGATACGCAGTATTTT
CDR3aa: CSASAGTSGSMDTQYF

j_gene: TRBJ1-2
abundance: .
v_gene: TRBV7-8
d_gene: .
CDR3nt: TGTGCCAGCAGCCGGGAGGGCTTAAAGGGCTACACCTTC
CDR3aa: CASSREGLKGYTF

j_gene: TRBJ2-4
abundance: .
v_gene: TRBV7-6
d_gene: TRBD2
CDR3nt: TGTGCCAGCAGCTTAGCTAGCGGGAGGGCCGACGCCAAAAACATTCAGTACTTC
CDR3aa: CASSLASGRADAKNIQYF

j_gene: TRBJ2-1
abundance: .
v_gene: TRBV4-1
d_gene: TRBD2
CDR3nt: TGCGCCAGCAGCCAAGGTAGCGGGCCTTACAATGAGCAGTTCTTC
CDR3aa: CASSQGSGPYNEQFF

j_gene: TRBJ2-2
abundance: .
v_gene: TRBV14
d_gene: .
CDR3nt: TGTGCCAGCAGCCCCTTACGGACCGGGGAGCTGTTTTTT
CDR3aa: CASSPLRTGELFF

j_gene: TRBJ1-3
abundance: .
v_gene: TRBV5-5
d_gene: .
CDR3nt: TGTGCCAGCAGCCTCGGGGTGGGCGGTTCCTCTGGAAACACCATATATTTT
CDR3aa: CASSLGVGGSSGNTIYF